The 10 T cell receptor beta chains in this list originate from one sample, sequenced in a study of T cells after somatic rescue of genetic block. Generated by immunoSEQ multiplex PCR, the TCRdb table keeps only in-frame clones and is missing some. The table lists approximately 100,000 clones, over 80% of them singletons. Material for sequencing was peripheral blood mononuclear cells (PBMCs). Every receptor here comes from a woman in her late teens or twenties.

The V gene is TRBV11-2, the J gene TRBJ1-1; possible D gene TRBD1, 5 bases. The CDR3 runs to 15 residues. V dropped 5 bases and J dropped 2 bases, with 15 bases sitting between them. Germline V gene data show CDR1 as SGHAT and CDR2 as FQNNGV. In DNA form, the CDR3 reads TGTGCCAGCAGCCTAAAAAGGGGTAAAAACACTGAAGCTTTCTTT. Amino acid sequence: CASSLKRGKNTEAFF.

The J gene is TRBJ2-1, the V gene TRBV7-9; 10 bases are shared with TRBD2. The CDR3 has 16 amino acids. The germline V gene encodes CDR1 SEHNR and CDR2 FQNEAQ (reference sequence). V gave up 1 base and J gave up 4 bases; unmatched junction bases: 4. The CDR3 reads CASSLEAGGPYNEQFF. CDR3 nucleotide sequence: TGTGCCAGCAGCTTAGAAGCGGGAGGGCCGTACAATGAGCAGTTCTTC.

V and J are TRBV27 and TRBJ1-1; D is ambiguous. Germline values: CDR1 MNHEY, CDR2 SMNVEV (reference sequence). There are 14 residues in the CDR3. The ends were cut back, 3 bases at V and 9 bases at J, with 17 bases in the middle. The chain's CDR3 is CASSFSGRQDQAFF. CDR3 coding DNA: TGTGCCAGCAGTTTCTCGGGCAGACAAGACCAAGCTTTCTTT.

The J gene is TRBJ2-1, the V gene TRBV4-2; tentatively, D is TRBD2 (6 bases). The CDR3 is made up of 12 amino acids. V shed 0 bases and J shed 14 bases, with 11 bases lying between them. Germline V gene lookup returns CDR1 LGHNA and CDR2 YNFKEQ. The CDR3 here is CASSQDGGNKFF. The CDR3 DNA follows: TGTGCCAGCAGCCAAGATGGAGGGAATAAGTTCTTC.

The gene calls are TRBV30 and TRBJ2-7; 9 bases line up with TRBD2. The V gene's germline CDR1 is GTSNPN and CDR2 SVGIG (reference sequence). The CDR3 totals 13 residues. The trim removed 5 bases at V and 2 bases at J, leaving 4 bases unmatched. The CDR3 DNA reads as TGTGCCTGGGTGACTAGCGGAACCTACGAGCAGTACTTC. It specifies CAWVTSGTYEQYF.

The J gene is TRBJ1-2, the V gene TRBV28, with D unresolved. Germline CDR1 and CDR2: MDHEN and SYDVKM. The CDR3 has 14 residues. The V end was cut by 5 bases, the J end by 2 bases, with 12 bases between. The CDR3 nucleotides are TGTGCCAGCAGTCCAGCCGGGTTGAACTATGGCTACACCTTC. Amino acid sequence: CASSPAGLNYGYTF.

The chain recombines TRBV5-1 with TRBJ2-1; no definite D call. The CDR3 spans 15 residues. V lost 0 bases and J lost 2, with 9 bases in between. The germline CDR1 and CDR2 sequences are SGHRS and YFSETQ. CDR3 DNA sequence: TGCGCCAGCAGCTTGGCCGAGAACACCTACAATGAGCAGTTCTTC. It specifies CASSLAENTYNEQFF.

The chain carries TRBV11-3 and TRBJ2-7; 11 bases line up with TRBD1. Germline V gives CDR1 SGHNT, CDR2 YENEEA. The CDR3 contains 14 residues. After removal of 7 bases from V and 2 bases from J, the junction contained 4 bases not matched to a gene. The CDR3 is CASTRDRGTYEQYF. In DNA, the CDR3 is TGTGCCAGCACCCGGGACAGGGGGACCTACGAGCAGTACTTC.

This chain uses TRBV27 with TRBJ2-7; TRBD2 matches 9 bases. This CDR3 spans 14 amino acids. V lost 5 bases, J lost 4 bases, and 6 bases stayed unmatched. Per the germline V gene, CDR1 is MNHEY and CDR2 is SMNVEV (reference sequence). The CDR3 region is CASSAVAGVYEQYF. Written as DNA, the CDR3 is TGTGCCAGCAGTGCGGTAGCGGGAGTGTACGAGCAGTACTTC.

This chain links TRBV6-1 with TRBJ2-7; 7 positions match TRBD2. V shed 8 bases, J shed 4 bases, and the junction held 5 bases outside the gene matches. CDR1 is MNHNS and CDR2 is SASEGT in the germline V gene. There are 12 residues in the CDR3. The CDR3 DNA is TGTGCCAGCGCGGTTAGCGGGTACGAGCAGTACTTC. This gives the protein CASAVSGYEQYF.